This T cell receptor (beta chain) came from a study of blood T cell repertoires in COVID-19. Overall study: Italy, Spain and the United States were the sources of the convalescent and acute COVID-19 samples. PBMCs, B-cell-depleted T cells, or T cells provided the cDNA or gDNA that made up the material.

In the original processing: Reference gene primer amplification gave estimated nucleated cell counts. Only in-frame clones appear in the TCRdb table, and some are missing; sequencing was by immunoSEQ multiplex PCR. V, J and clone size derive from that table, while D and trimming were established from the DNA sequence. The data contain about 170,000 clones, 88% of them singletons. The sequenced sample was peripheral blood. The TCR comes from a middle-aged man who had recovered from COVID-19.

Here the CDR3 DNA reads TGCGCCAGCAGCTTGGGCAGACAACCCTACAATGAGCAGTTCTTC. It specifies CASSLGRQPYNEQFF. This chain links TRBV5-1 with TRBJ2-1; D call uncertain. CDR3 length: 15 amino acids. The V end lost 0 bases, the J end lost 2 bases, and 9 bases lay between the germline ends. Germline loops: CDR1 SGHRS, CDR2 YFSETQ.